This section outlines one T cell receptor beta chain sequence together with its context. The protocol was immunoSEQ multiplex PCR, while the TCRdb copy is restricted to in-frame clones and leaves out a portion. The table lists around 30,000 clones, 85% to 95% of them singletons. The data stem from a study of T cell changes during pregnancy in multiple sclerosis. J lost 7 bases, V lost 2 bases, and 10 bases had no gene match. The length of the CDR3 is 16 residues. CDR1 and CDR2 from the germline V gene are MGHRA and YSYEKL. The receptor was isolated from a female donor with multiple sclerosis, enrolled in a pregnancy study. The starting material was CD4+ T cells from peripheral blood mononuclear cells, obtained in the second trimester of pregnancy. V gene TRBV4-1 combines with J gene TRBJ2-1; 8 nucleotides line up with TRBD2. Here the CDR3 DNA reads TGCGCCAGCAGCCAATCGGGAGGACTAGCTTCAAATGAGCAGTTCTTC. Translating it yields CASSQSGGLASNEQFF.